A selection of T cell receptor beta chains follows, all from one sample in a study of T cell responses to AZD1222 COVID-19 vaccine. The assay was immunoSEQ multiplex PCR, and TCRdb's table has in-frame clones only and misses some. The repertoire holds under 200,000 clones, approximately 92% seen once, with around 3.6% in the top ten. The sample in question was peripheral blood, obtained 28 days after the second dose of the MenACWY control vaccine. These receptors all come from an adult who received the MenACWY meningococcal vaccine as a control. CDR3s include the opening cysteine and the closing phenylalanine or tryptophan. The order of the fields is D gene, clone size, V gene, J gene, CDR3 DNA, CDR3 protein. D genes are given only for firm matches. Expanded clones get a size class; other rows say once, few or many, or leave the size out.

d_gene: NA; abundance: NA; v_gene: TRBV7-3; j_gene: TRBJ2-3; CDR3nt: TGTGCCAGCAGCTTAACAGGCCCTCGGAGGACAGATACGCAGTATTTT; CDR3aa: CASSLTGPRRTDTQYF
d_gene: NA; abundance: NA; v_gene: TRBV12-3/TRBV12-4; j_gene: TRBJ1-5; CDR3nt: TGTGCCAGCAGTTTGGGTTGGAATCAGCCCCAGCATTTT; CDR3aa: CASSLGWNQPQHF
d_gene: NA; abundance: NA; v_gene: TRBV9; j_gene: TRBJ1-6; CDR3nt: TGTGCCAGCAGGACATCCGGGACCCATAATTCACCCCTCCACTTT; CDR3aa: CASRTSGTHNSPLHF
d_gene: TRBD1; abundance: NA; v_gene: TRBV27; j_gene: TRBJ2-3; CDR3nt: TGTGCCAGCAGTCAACGGACAGGGTTAGATACGCAGTATTTT; CDR3aa: CASSQRTGLDTQYF
d_gene: TRBD1; abundance: NA; v_gene: TRBV11-3; j_gene: TRBJ2-5; CDR3nt: TGTGCCAGCAGCTTAGTGGGACAGGGGGCAGAGACTCAGTACTTC; CDR3aa: CASSLVGQGAETQYF
d_gene: TRBD1; abundance: NA; v_gene: TRBV7-2; j_gene: TRBJ1-2; CDR3nt: TGTGCCAGCAGCTTCACGGGACAGGCCTTTGGCTACACCTTC; CDR3aa: CASSFTGQAFGYTF
d_gene: NA; abundance: NA; v_gene: TRBV2; j_gene: TRBJ1-6; CDR3nt: TGTGCCAGCAGTTTCCCGGAGGGGGGAAATTCACCCCTCCACTTT; CDR3aa: CASSFPEGGNSPLHF
d_gene: NA; abundance: NA; v_gene: TRBV5-4; j_gene: TRBJ1-1; CDR3nt: TGTGCCAGCACCAAATTCGACAGGTCTGACGGCACTGAAGCTTTCTTT; CDR3aa: CASTKFDRSDGTEAFF
d_gene: NA; abundance: NA; v_gene: TRBV23-1; j_gene: TRBJ2-6; CDR3nt: TGCGCCAGCAGTCCCCACTATTTTATCTTAGCGGACTTGTCTGGGGCCAACGTCCTGACTTTC; CDR3aa: CASSPHYFILADLSGANVLTF
d_gene: NA; abundance: NA; v_gene: TRBV6-5; j_gene: TRBJ1-3; CDR3nt: TGTGCCAGCAGTCTAGGGACTGGAAACACCATATATTTT; CDR3aa: CASSLGTGNTIYF
d_gene: NA; abundance: once; v_gene: TRBV5-1; j_gene: TRBJ2-1; CDR3nt: TGCGCCAGCAGCTTGGGAGGGTACAATGAGCAGTTCTTC; CDR3aa: CASSLGGYNEQFF
d_gene: NA; abundance: NA; v_gene: TRBV10-3; j_gene: TRBJ2-3; CDR3nt: TGTGCCATCGGACGGCAAACAGATACGCAGTATTTT; CDR3aa: CAIGRQTDTQYF
d_gene: NA; abundance: NA; v_gene: TRBV19; j_gene: TRBJ2-2; CDR3nt: TGTGCCAGTAGTATGAGCCTCGGGGAGCTGTTTTTT; CDR3aa: CASSMSLGELFF
d_gene: TRBD1; abundance: once; v_gene: TRBV12-3/TRBV12-4; j_gene: TRBJ2-2; CDR3nt: TGTGCCAGCAGGACAGGGGGCAACGGGGAGCTGTTTTTT; CDR3aa: CASRTGGNGELFF
d_gene: NA; abundance: NA; v_gene: TRBV7-2; j_gene: TRBJ1-1; CDR3nt: TGTGCCAGCAGTTCCATTTTGGGGGCCTTGAACACTGAAGCTTTCTTT; CDR3aa: CASSSILGALNTEAFF
d_gene: NA; abundance: NA; v_gene: TRBV7-9; j_gene: TRBJ1-1; CDR3nt: TGTGCCAGCAGCCCACAGAACACTGAAGCTTTCTTT; CDR3aa: CASSPQNTEAFF
d_gene: TRBD1; abundance: NA; v_gene: TRBV4-2; j_gene: TRBJ1-3; CDR3nt: TGTGCCAGCAGCCAAGCCCCACAGGGGTTGGGAAACACCATATATTTT; CDR3aa: CASSQAPQGLGNTIYF
d_gene: NA; abundance: once; v_gene: TRBV19; j_gene: TRBJ2-3; CDR3nt: TGTGCCAGTAGTACTCCGGGGTCGGGGAAGTATTTT; CDR3aa: CASSTPGSGKYF
d_gene: NA; abundance: few; v_gene: TRBV12-3/TRBV12-4; j_gene: TRBJ1-2; CDR3nt: TGTGCCAGCAGCCCGACCGTAAACTATGGCTACACCTTC; CDR3aa: CASSPTVNYGYTF
d_gene: TRBD1; abundance: NA; v_gene: TRBV4-3; j_gene: TRBJ2-1; CDR3nt: TGCGCCAGCAGCCAACAGAACAGACAGGGTCAGGAGCAGTTCTTC; CDR3aa: CASSQQNRQGQEQFF
d_gene: TRBD2; abundance: NA; v_gene: TRBV5-4; j_gene: TRBJ2-2; CDR3nt: TGTGCCAGCAGCTCTGGGGGGGGCACCGGGGAGCTGTTTTTT; CDR3aa: CASSSGGGTGELFF
d_gene: NA; abundance: NA; v_gene: TRBV29-1; j_gene: TRBJ1-1; CDR3nt: TGCAGCGTAGGGACTTATGAAGCTTTCTTT; CDR3aa: CSVGTYEAFF
d_gene: NA; abundance: NA; v_gene: TRBV7-2; j_gene: TRBJ2-2; CDR3nt: TGTGCCAGCAGTGCGCCGGGCTGGAACACCGGGGAGCTGTTTTTT; CDR3aa: CASSAPGWNTGELFF
d_gene: NA; abundance: once; v_gene: TRBV5-1; j_gene: TRBJ1-4; CDR3nt: TGCGCCAGCAGCTTGGATCCGTTGGGGACGGTTAATGAAAAACTGTTTTTT; CDR3aa: CASSLDPLGTVNEKLFF
d_gene: TRBD2; abundance: NA; v_gene: TRBV7-2; j_gene: TRBJ2-2; CDR3nt: TGTGCCAGCAGCCCGGGACTAGGGGGAACCGGGGAGCTGTTTTTT; CDR3aa: CASSPGLGGTGELFF
d_gene: TRBD1; abundance: NA; v_gene: TRBV5-1; j_gene: TRBJ2-7; CDR3nt: TGCGCCAGCAGCTGGACAGGGGTATCGGCGGTCGAGCAGTACTTC; CDR3aa: CASSWTGVSAVEQYF
d_gene: NA; abundance: NA; v_gene: TRBV11-2; j_gene: TRBJ2-3; CDR3nt: TGTGCCAGCAGCTTACTAGCGTGGAATACGCAGTATTTT; CDR3aa: CASSLLAWNTQYF
d_gene: NA; abundance: NA; v_gene: TRBV28; j_gene: TRBJ1-5; CDR3nt: TGTGCCAGCACCCCAGGAGGGGGAGAGCCCCAGCATTTT; CDR3aa: CASTPGGGEPQHF
d_gene: TRBD1; abundance: NA; v_gene: TRBV27; j_gene: TRBJ2-1; CDR3nt: TGTGCCAGCCGTCTCGACAGGGTAGGGTACAATGGGCAGTTCTTC; CDR3aa: CASRLDRVGYNGQFF
d_gene: TRBD1; abundance: once; v_gene: TRBV27; j_gene: TRBJ1-2; CDR3nt: TGTGCCAGCAGAAACAGGGGCGTCGACTATGGCTACACCTTC; CDR3aa: CASRNRGVDYGYTF
d_gene: NA; abundance: once; v_gene: TRBV3-1/TRBV3-2; j_gene: TRBJ2-7; CDR3nt: TGTGCCAGCAGGGCACGGGACACCTACTCCTACGAGCAGTACTTC; CDR3aa: CASRARDTYSYEQYF
d_gene: NA; abundance: NA; v_gene: TRBV19; j_gene: TRBJ2-3; CDR3nt: TGTGCCAGTAGTATATCCGGGGGAACAGATACGCAGTATTTT; CDR3aa: CASSISGGTDTQYF
d_gene: NA; abundance: NA; v_gene: TRBV5-1; j_gene: TRBJ2-3; CDR3nt: TGCGCCAGCAGCTTGGGAAGCACAGATACGCAGTATTTT; CDR3aa: CASSLGSTDTQYF
d_gene: TRBD2; abundance: NA; v_gene: TRBV27; j_gene: TRBJ2-2; CDR3nt: TGTGCCAGCAGTTCCGGTAGTAGCGGGGGAACCGGGGAGCTGTTTTTT; CDR3aa: CASSSGSSGGTGELFF
d_gene: NA; abundance: NA; v_gene: TRBV30; j_gene: TRBJ2-7; CDR3nt: TGTGCCTGGGGGGAAGGTCAGGGGATCACCTACGAGCAGTACTTC; CDR3aa: CAWGEGQGITYEQYF
d_gene: TRBD1; abundance: NA; v_gene: TRBV7-2; j_gene: TRBJ1-6; CDR3nt: TGTGCCAGCAGCTTGGTCCAGGGACAGATCAATTCACCCCTCCACTTT; CDR3aa: CASSLVQGQINSPLHF
d_gene: TRBD1; abundance: NA; v_gene: TRBV6-5; j_gene: TRBJ2-5; CDR3nt: TGTGCCAGCAGTACAGGGGGGCAAGAGACCCAGTACTTC; CDR3aa: CASSTGGQETQYF
d_gene: TRBD2; abundance: once; v_gene: TRBV7-2; j_gene: TRBJ2-1; CDR3nt: TGTGCCAGCAGCCCTACTAGCGGGGACTACAATGAGCAGTTCTTC; CDR3aa: CASSPTSGDYNEQFF
d_gene: NA; abundance: NA; v_gene: TRBV7-7; j_gene: TRBJ2-2; CDR3nt: TGTGCCAGTGCTACTAGTGTGGGTGGGGAGCTGTTTTTT; CDR3aa: CASATSVGGELFF
d_gene: TRBD1; abundance: NA; v_gene: TRBV6-2/TRBV6-3; j_gene: TRBJ2-7; CDR3nt: TGTGCCAGCAGTTCACAGGGGGCAAGGTACGAGCAGTACTTC; CDR3aa: CASSSQGARYEQYF
d_gene: NA; abundance: NA; v_gene: TRBV28; j_gene: TRBJ1-3; CDR3nt: TGTGCCAGCATAGGGCCCCCGGCACACACCATATATTTT; CDR3aa: CASIGPPAHTIYF
d_gene: NA; abundance: NA; v_gene: TRBV7-3; j_gene: TRBJ2-1; CDR3nt: TGTGCCAGCAGCTTGGGAATCGACAATGAGCAGTTCTTC; CDR3aa: CASSLGIDNEQFF
d_gene: TRBD2; abundance: NA; v_gene: TRBV19; j_gene: TRBJ2-2; CDR3nt: TGTGCCAGTAGTCTCTTTGGGACTAGCGGGAGCAACACCGGGGAGCTGTTTTTT; CDR3aa: CASSLFGTSGSNTGELFF
d_gene: TRBD1; abundance: once; v_gene: TRBV15; j_gene: TRBJ2-7; CDR3nt: TGTGCCACCAGCAGAGTCAGGGGGCGGTGGGAGCAGTACTTC; CDR3aa: CATSRVRGRWEQYF
d_gene: NA; abundance: few; v_gene: TRBV15; j_gene: TRBJ2-5; CDR3nt: TGTGCCACCAGCCCCCAAGAGACCCAGTACTTC; CDR3aa: CATSPQETQYF
d_gene: NA; abundance: NA; v_gene: TRBV15; j_gene: TRBJ1-1; CDR3nt: TGTGCCACCAGCAGAGATCGCGGCTCGAACACTGAAGCTTTCTTT; CDR3aa: CATSRDRGSNTEAFF
d_gene: NA; abundance: NA; v_gene: TRBV7-9; j_gene: TRBJ1-2; CDR3nt: TGTGCCAGCAGCCCCGCGCAGGGTGACTATGGCTACACCTTC; CDR3aa: CASSPAQGDYGYTF
d_gene: NA; abundance: NA; v_gene: TRBV9; j_gene: TRBJ1-2; CDR3nt: TGTGCCAGCAGCGTACAGTCGATGAACTATGGCTACACCTTC; CDR3aa: CASSVQSMNYGYTF
d_gene: NA; abundance: NA; v_gene: TRBV10-1; j_gene: TRBJ2-5; CDR3nt: TGCGCCACCTCATCGTCAGCGATTTGGGAGACCCAGTACTTC; CDR3aa: CATSSSAIWETQYF
d_gene: NA; abundance: NA; v_gene: TRBV6-5; j_gene: TRBJ2-7; CDR3nt: TGTGCCAGCAGTTCCCGCGTGCGGGGTTACGAGCAGTACTTC; CDR3aa: CASSSRVRGYEQYF
d_gene: TRBD2; abundance: once; v_gene: TRBV11-2; j_gene: TRBJ2-7; CDR3nt: TGTGCCAGCAGCCGGTTAGCGGGAGGGTCCTACGAGCAGTACTTC; CDR3aa: CASSRLAGGSYEQYF
d_gene: NA; abundance: NA; v_gene: TRBV15; j_gene: TRBJ1-2; CDR3nt: TGTGCCACCAGCAGAGGGGGGGATTCCTATGGCTACACCTTC; CDR3aa: CATSRGGDSYGYTF
d_gene: TRBD1; abundance: NA; v_gene: TRBV7-2; j_gene: TRBJ1-6; CDR3nt: TGTGCCAGCAGCTCATCGACAGGGCCCGGTTCACCCCTCCACTTT; CDR3aa: CASSSSTGPGSPLHF